This T cell receptor (beta chain) came from a study of blood T cells in healthy people across ages. Study-wide findings and caveats: Lack of knowledge of donor CMV status possibly confounded expanded clonotype changes.

A J-beta primer mix and a sample-barcoded 5' primer were used in a second PCR of about 7 to 12 cycles. Each cDNA was tagged by a template-switch adaptor containing 12 random nucleotides. A minimum of 3 million CDR3-containing paired-end reads was obtained for each sample. TCRdb reprocessed the 5' RACE reads via MiXCR and lists one record per CDR3 protein. The sample includes some 760,000 distinct CDR3 sequences, around 25% of them seen just once. This clonotype was observed a handful of times. Its antigen is not identified. This same sample was also part of a study on T cells of mothers and their children. From that study: When mothers and children were related, their normalized repertoire overlap, which was always slightly higher, did not differ significantly from that of unrelated pairs.

This TCR derives from a boy younger than 18 in good health. The sequenced sample consisted of blood.

DNA for the CDR3: TGTGCCAGCAGCTTAAGACCCCCAAACGTCGGGGAGCTGTTTTTT. The encoded protein is CASSLRPPNVGELFF. The rearrangement joins TRBV7-9 to TRBJ2-2; D is undetermined. CDR3 size: 15 residues. CDR1 and CDR2 (germline): SEHNR, FQNEAQ (reference sequence). V was trimmed by 2 bases and J by 7 bases, leaving 14 bases between them.